Shown below are 9 T cell receptor beta chains from a single sample sequenced in a study of cytomegalovirus exposure and HLA in healthy donors. 60 Vbeta and 13 Jbeta primers were used in PCR. The table came from immunoSEQ multiplex PCR; TCRdb's copy has only in-frame clones and leaves some out. The sample has 100,000 or so clones, more than 75% seen once. Sequenced input: PBMCs. The source is a woman aged 50 to 65 in good health and CMV-seropositive.

The chain uses TRBV11-1 and TRBJ2-1; maybe TRBD1 (6 bases). The CDR3 sequence is 13 residues long. V shed 3 bases and J shed 6 bases, with 9 bases lying between them. CDR1 and CDR2 from the germline V gene are SGHAT and FQDESV (reference sequence). The CDR3: CASSFTGSNEQFF. The CDR3 DNA reads TGTGCCAGCAGCTTCACAGGGTCCAATGAGCAGTTCTTC.

V gene TRBV2 combines with J gene TRBJ1-1; D gene uncertain. The germline V and J ends were trimmed by 5 bases and 8 bases, with 12 bases remaining between them. The CDR3 sequence is 12 residues long. Per the germline V gene, CDR1 is SNHLY and CDR2 is FYNNEI. The CDR3 spells CASSLVPTEAFF. The CDR3 DNA sequence: TGTGCCAGCAGTCTAGTCCCAACCGAAGCTTTCTTT.

Only a few counts were recorded for this clone. This chain uses TRBV11-2 with TRBJ2-5; 9 bases line up with TRBD1. This CDR3 comprises 16 residues. J was trimmed by 4 bases and V by 2 bases; bases with no gene match: 8. Germline CDR1 and CDR2: SGHAT and FQNNGV. The DNA for the CDR3 is TGTGCCAGCAGCTTAAAAATACAGGGGGCCGGAGAGACCCAGTACTTC. Its protein product is CASSLKIQGAGETQYF.

The chain employs TRBV6-5 and TRBJ2-1; D gene uncertain. This CDR3 spans 12 amino acids. Germline lookup yields CDR1 MNHEY and CDR2 SVGAGI. V was shortened by 5 bases and J by 7 bases, with 9 bases between the two germline ends. This chain's CDR3 is CASSRPRNEQFF. The CDR3 DNA follows: TGTGCCAGCAGTCGCCCTAGGAATGAGCAGTTCTTC.

The V and J genes are TRBV27 and TRBJ1-6, with unresolved D. The CDR3 is made up of 15 amino acids. The germline V and J ends were trimmed by 8 bases and 2 bases, with 13 bases remaining between them. Germline V gives CDR1 MNHEY, CDR2 SMNVEV (reference sequence). CDR3 bases: TGTGCCAGCTCCCCTGCCGGGGCCTATAATTCACCCCTCCACTTT. It encodes CASSPAGAYNSPLHF.

The J gene is TRBJ2-7, the V gene TRBV2; D is ambiguous. This CDR3 is 11 amino acids long. Looked up from germline, CDR1 is SNHLY and CDR2 is FYNNEI. V lost 6 bases and J 2 bases, leaving 5 bases between the germline ends. The CDR3 loop reads CASRAAYEQYF. The DNA for the CDR3 is TGTGCCAGCAGGGCAGCCTACGAGCAGTACTTC.

This chain uses TRBV19 with TRBJ1-3; TRBD1 matches at 7 bases. The trim removed 6 bases at V and 4 bases at J, leaving 18 bases unmatched. The CDR3 totals 18 residues. Germline V gene lookup returns CDR1 LNHDA and CDR2 SQIVND (reference sequence). The CDR3 coding sequence is TGTGCCAGTAGCTTAACCCTAACAGGGGCAACGTACGGAAACACCATATATTTT. This gives the protein CASSLTLTGATYGNTIYF.

The chain is built from TRBV30 and TRBJ2-5, with 7 bases lining up with TRBD2. The germline V gene has CDR1 GTSNPN and CDR2 SVGIG (reference sequence). The V and J ends lost 5 bases and 1 base, in that order; junction bases with no gene match: 4. The CDR3 is 13 residues long. In nucleotides, the CDR3 is TGTGCCTGGGGATCGGGGGGCCAAGAGACCCAGTACTTC. Translation: CAWGSGGQETQYF.

This chain uses TRBV2 with TRBJ1-1, with 7 bases fitting TRBD1. The V segment lost 10 bases and the J segment 3 bases; nucleotides outside the gene matches: 17. The CDR3 contains 16 residues. Germline CDR1 reads SNHLY; CDR2 reads FYNNEI. CDR3 bases: TGTGCCATAACAGGGGTTGAAGTCGGATACGACACTGAAGCTTTCTTT. Protein product: CAITGVEVGYDTEAFF.